The rows below give T cell receptor beta chains drawn from one sample of a study of identical twins. Each CDR3 protein is one row after TCRdb ran MiXCR on the 5' RACE reads. This sample has roughly 1.6 million distinct CDR3 sequences, with about 32% found just once. The sequenced material came from cord blood. The receptors derive from a newborn girl in good health. Each CDR3 is given with its conserved first and last residue. The D gene is left open where the match is weak. Rows may omit the clone size; those that give it use once, few, many or a size class.

v_gene: TRBV27; d_gene: TRBD2; j_gene: TRBJ2-1; abundance: .; CDR3nt: TGTGCCAGCAGCTGGCTAGCGGGAGCCAATGAGCAGTTCTTC; CDR3aa: CASSWLAGANEQFF
v_gene: TRBV7-2; d_gene: .; j_gene: TRBJ1-2; abundance: .; CDR3nt: TGTGCCAGCAGCTTCGGTCTTACAGCTAACTATGGCTACACCTTC; CDR3aa: CASSFGLTANYGYTF
v_gene: TRBV15; d_gene: .; j_gene: TRBJ2-1; abundance: few; CDR3nt: TGTGCCACCAGCAGAGATTCGGGGGACCCCTCCTACAATGAGCAGTTCTTC; CDR3aa: CATSRDSGDPSYNEQFF
v_gene: TRBV29-1; d_gene: .; j_gene: TRBJ2-3; abundance: many; CDR3nt: TGCAGCGCCGTTGGTAAGACAGATACGCAGTATTTT; CDR3aa: CSAVGKTDTQYF
v_gene: TRBV4-1; d_gene: .; j_gene: TRBJ2-5; abundance: many; CDR3nt: TGCGCCAGCAGCCAAGGATCCCAAGAGACCCAGTACTTC; CDR3aa: CASSQGSQETQYF
v_gene: TRBV20-1; d_gene: .; j_gene: TRBJ2-1; abundance: .; CDR3nt: TGCAGTGCTAGCATTCCCACCTACCACAATGAGCAGTTCTTC; CDR3aa: CSASIPTYHNEQFF
v_gene: TRBV7-9; d_gene: TRBD1; j_gene: TRBJ1-3; abundance: .; CDR3nt: TGTGCCAGCAGCGACCACCTCATAGAAACCGGGACAGGGGGAAACACCATATATTTT; CDR3aa: CASSDHLIETGTGGNTIYF
v_gene: TRBV20-1; d_gene: TRBD2; j_gene: TRBJ2-1; abundance: .; CDR3nt: TGCAGTGCTAGCGCTAGCGGTTACAATGAGCAGTTCTTC; CDR3aa: CSASASGYNEQFF
v_gene: TRBV20-1; d_gene: TRBD2; j_gene: TRBJ2-7; abundance: .; CDR3nt: TGCAGTGCTAGAGATTCGGCGGGAGCTATCTACGAGCAGTACTTC; CDR3aa: CSARDSAGAIYEQYF
v_gene: TRBV2; d_gene: TRBD1; j_gene: TRBJ1-2; abundance: .; CDR3nt: TGTGCCAGCAGGAAAACAAGTTCGGACAGGGGGGGTGGCTACACCTTC; CDR3aa: CASRKTSSDRGGGYTF
v_gene: TRBV18; d_gene: .; j_gene: TRBJ2-7; abundance: few; CDR3nt: TGTGCCAGCTCCTACCGAGAACTTCCCTACGAGCAGTACTTC; CDR3aa: CASSYRELPYEQYF
v_gene: TRBV5-8; d_gene: TRBD1; j_gene: TRBJ2-3; abundance: .; CDR3nt: TGTGCCAGCAACAAAGGACAGGGGGTAGTGACAGATACGCAGTATTTT; CDR3aa: CASNKGQGVVTDTQYF
v_gene: TRBV20-1; d_gene: .; j_gene: TRBJ2-1; abundance: few; CDR3nt: TGCAGTGCTAGAGTGGGACATTTCTCCTACAATGAGCAGTTCTTC; CDR3aa: CSARVGHFSYNEQFF
v_gene: TRBV3-1; d_gene: .; j_gene: TRBJ1-4; abundance: .; CDR3nt: TGTGCCAGCAGCCAAGTTGGGACGCCCTTAGGAAAACTGTTTTTT; CDR3aa: CASSQVGTPLGKLFF
v_gene: TRBV20-1; d_gene: .; j_gene: TRBJ2-7; abundance: few; CDR3nt: TGCAGTGCTAGGGCCCAGGCCTTCTCCTACGAGCAGTACTTC; CDR3aa: CSARAQAFSYEQYF
v_gene: TRBV5-1; d_gene: TRBD2; j_gene: TRBJ2-5; abundance: many; CDR3nt: TGTGCCAGCAGTACTAGCGGGAAGGAGACCCAGTACTTC; CDR3aa: CASSTSGKETQYF
v_gene: TRBV3-1; d_gene: .; j_gene: TRBJ2-1; abundance: many; CDR3nt: TGTGCCAGCAGCCAAGAACTAGGCAAGAATGAGCAGTTCTTC; CDR3aa: CASSQELGKNEQFF
v_gene: TRBV25-1; d_gene: TRBD1; j_gene: TRBJ2-7; abundance: .; CDR3nt: TGTGCCAGCAGTTCACCGGGACAGTCCTACAAGCAGTACTTC; CDR3aa: CASSSPGQSYKQYF
v_gene: TRBV6-5; d_gene: .; j_gene: TRBJ2-5; abundance: few; CDR3nt: TGTGCCAGCAGCCAAAGGGTCTACCAGGAAGAGACCCAGTACTTC; CDR3aa: CASSQRVYQEETQYF
v_gene: TRBV27; d_gene: .; j_gene: TRBJ1-6; abundance: .; CDR3nt: TGTGCCAGCAGTTTATTTCCGGACTTGAGCTCCTATAATTCACCCCTCCACTTT; CDR3aa: CASSLFPDLSSYNSPLHF
v_gene: TRBV6-5; d_gene: TRBD1; j_gene: TRBJ1-4; abundance: few; CDR3nt: TGTGCCAGCAGTTACTCGGGACAGCGAGCTAATGAAAAACTGTTTTTT; CDR3aa: CASSYSGQRANEKLFF
v_gene: TRBV20-1; d_gene: TRBD2; j_gene: TRBJ2-3; abundance: .; CDR3nt: TGCAGTGCTAGGATACTAGCGGGATTCTCCCCAGATACGCAGTATTTT; CDR3aa: CSARILAGFSPDTQYF